These 26 T cell receptor beta chains came from one sample sequenced in a study of control samples from healthy donors and cancer patients. This table comes from immunoSEQ multiplex PCR, and its TCRdb copy is limited to in-frame clones, with some not included. The table records 120,000 or so clones, about 94% of them present only once. The sequenced sample was blood. The receptors stem from a young man in good health.

This sequence joins TRBV7-2 and TRBJ2-7; TRBD1 agrees at 7 bases. Germline CDR1 and CDR2: SGHTA and FQGNSA. The CDR3 covers 13 residues. The junction had 10 bases not matched to a gene; V was cut back by 8 bases and J by 6 bases. The chain's CDR3 is CASLLAQGREQYF. For the CDR3, the DNA is TGTGCCAGCCTCCTGGCACAGGGGCGCGAGCAGTACTTC. Complete variable domain (other parts from reference TRBV7-2 and TRBJ2-7): GAGVSQSPSNKVTEKGKDVELRCDPISGHTALYWYRQSLGQGLEFLIYFQGNSAPDKSGLPSDRFSAERTGGSVSTLTIQRTQQEDSAVYLCASLLAQGREQYFGPGTRLTVT.

The genes are TRBV12-3 or TRBV12-4 and TRBJ1-1, with 9 bases identical to TRBD1. J was trimmed by 3 bases and V by 5 bases; bases with no gene match: 1. This CDR3 has 13 residues. The chain's CDR3 is CASSDRGDTEAFF. CDR3 bases: TGTGCCAGCAGTGACAGGGGGGACACTGAAGCTTTCTTT.

The chain has TRBV15 and TRBJ1-1, with D uncertain. There are 15 residues in the CDR3. Deletions cut 0 bases from V and 2 bases from J, with 10 bases between. Germline CDR1 LNHNV, CDR2 YYDKDF (reference sequence). CDR3 bases: TGTGCCACCAGCAGAGAGGGATGGTCCAACACTGAAGCTTTCTTT. It is translated as CATSREGWSNTEAFF.

The chain links TRBV19 to TRBJ1-5, with 8 bases fitting TRBD1. This CDR3 has 17 residues. From germline, CDR1 is LNHDA and CDR2 SQIVND (reference sequence). Trimming cost V 4 bases and J 1 base; bases outside gene matches: 9. The CDR3 spells CASSTPDRGLSNQPQHF. The CDR3 DNA sequence: TGTGCCAGTAGTACCCCCGACAGGGGATTGAGCAATCAGCCCCAGCATTTT.

The chain employs TRBV6-2 or TRBV6-3 and TRBJ1-2; D may be TRBD1 (6 bases). V lost 1 base and J 5 bases, leaving 14 bases between the germline ends. Per the germline V gene, CDR1 is MNHEY and CDR2 is SVGEGT. The CDR3 has 15 amino acids. CDR3: CASSYYAGTSYGYTF. CDR3 nucleotides: TGTGCCAGCAGTTACTACGCCGGGACAAGTTATGGCTACACCTTC.

The chain employs TRBV4-1 and TRBJ1-2, with 7 bases matching TRBD1. V trimming: 9 bases; J trimming: 5 bases; junction bases outside the gene matches: 12. Germline CDR1 is MGHRA and CDR2 is YSYEKL. This CDR3 contains 14 residues. This CDR3 is CASASLGGIYGYTF. In nucleotides, the CDR3 is TGCGCCAGTGCTTCTCTAGGGGGCATATATGGCTACACCTTC.

This chain uses TRBV3-1 (or the pseudogene TRBV3-2) with TRBJ2-5, with 11 bases lining up with TRBD2. The junction had 6 bases not matched to a gene; V was cut back by 0 bases and J by 3 bases. In germline, CDR1 is LGHDT, CDR2 YNNKEL (reference sequence). The CDR3 loop spans 17 amino acids. The DNA for the CDR3 is TGTGCCAGCAGCCAAGATTTCCCTAGCGGGGGGAAAGAGACCCAGTACTTC. Protein: CASSQDFPSGGKETQYF.

Note on this clone: A junction boundary mismatches the germline segment, possibly from a read error. This chain uses TRBV28 with TRBJ1-5; D might be TRBD1 (5 bases). Looked up from germline, CDR1 is MDHEN and CDR2 is SYDVKM. The CDR3 spans 12 residues. The CDR3 region has the DNA TGTGCCAGCAGTTTTCCCCCGCTTCCCACAGGTTTT. This sequence encodes CASSFPPLPTGF.

The chain links TRBV9 to TRBJ1-2; D is ambiguous. CDR3 size: 12 residues. Germline values: CDR1 SGDLS, CDR2 YYNGEE. The germline V and J ends were trimmed by 3 bases and 4 bases, with 7 bases remaining between them. CDR3 loop: CASSAPGYGYTF. The CDR3 DNA follows: TGTGCCAGCAGCGCCCCAGGCTATGGCTACACCTTC.

The rearrangement links TRBV4-1 to TRBJ1-1; D unclear. This CDR3 is 15 amino acids long. V shed 2 bases and J shed 3 bases, with 13 bases lying between them. CDR1 and CDR2 from the germline V gene are MGHRA and YSYEKL. The CDR3 DNA is TGCGCCAGCAGCCAAAAGTCGACATCAGACACTGAAGCTTTCTTT. Protein: CASSQKSTSDTEAFF.

The genes are TRBV27 and TRBJ2-6; D may match TRBD1 or TRBD2 (5 bases each). V gave up 7 bases and J gave up 4 bases, with 14 bases separating them. Germline CDR1 MNHEY, CDR2 SMNVEV (reference sequence). The CDR3 spans 15 residues. CDR3 in amino acids: CASKGSGTGANVLTF. CDR3 nucleotides: TGTGCCAGCAAAGGTTCAGGGACCGGGGCCAACGTCCTGACTTTC.

This sequence joins TRBV25-1 and TRBJ2-1; D is possibly TRBD2 (7 bases). Germline V lookup: CDR1 MGHDK, CDR2 SYGVNS. The CDR3 runs 12 residues. V shed 5 bases and J shed 13 bases, with 15 bases lying between them. DNA of the CDR3: TGTGCCAGCAGTAGAACGGGGGGCCCCCAGTTCTTC. The encoded protein is CASSRTGGPQFF.

The genes are TRBV3-1 (or the pseudogene TRBV3-2) and TRBJ1-2; the match to TRBD1 covers 8 bases. Losses at the gene ends were 2 bases for V and 4 bases for J; bases not matched to a gene: 9. Per germline, CDR1 LGHDT and CDR2 YNNKEL (reference sequence). CDR3 size: 16 residues. CDR3 nucleotide sequence: TGTGCCAGCAGCCAATCCCCCCGGACAGGGAGCTATGGCTACACCTTC. Encoded protein: CASSQSPRTGSYGYTF.

CDR3: CASSQAAGQGYGYTF. CDR3 in DNA: TGTGCCAGCAGCCAAGCCGCGGGACAGGGATATGGCTACACCTTC. The chain employs TRBV3-1 (or the pseudogene TRBV3-2) and TRBJ1-2; 9 bases map to TRBD1. Germline CDR1 LGHDT, CDR2 YNNKEL (reference sequence). CDR3 length: 15 residues. The J segment lost 5 bases and the V segment lost 1 base, leaving 5 bases of the junction unmatched.

The V call is TRBV7-2, the J call TRBJ1-3, with unresolved D. Trimming removed 5 bases at V and 4 bases at J, with 12 bases between. CDR1 SGHTA and CDR2 FQGNSA come from the germline V gene. There are 14 residues in the CDR3. CDR3 DNA sequence: TGTGCCAGCAGCCTCCCGTTATCAGGAAACACCATATATTTT. This gives the protein CASSLPLSGNTIYF.

The chain joins TRBV28 to TRBJ1-1; D possibly corresponds to TRBD1 (5 bases). The CDR3 runs to 16 residues. The germline V gene encodes CDR1 MDHEN and CDR2 SYDVKM. Trimming shortened V by 6 bases and J by 3 bases, and 20 bases separated the two germline ends. CDR3: CASRPGRADWDTEAFF. The DNA of the CDR3 is TGTGCCAGCAGACCGGGGCGCGCGGATTGGGACACTGAAGCTTTCTTT.

V is TRBV7-2 and J is TRBJ2-1, with D tentatively TRBD2 (6 bases). Per the germline V gene, CDR1 is SGHTA and CDR2 is FQGNSA. The V and J ends lost 7 bases and 6 bases respectively, with 16 bases between them. CDR3 length: 14 residues. The CDR3 DNA sequence: TGTGCCAGCATCTCTCTTATGGGGGGCAATGAGCAGTTCTTC. It yields the protein CASISLMGGNEQFF.

The chain carries TRBV7-2 and TRBJ2-2, with 9 bases matching TRBD1. Germline loops: CDR1 SGHTA, CDR2 FQGNSA. This CDR3 spans 15 amino acids. After removal of 5 bases from V and 4 bases from J, the junction contained 5 bases not matched to a gene. In nucleotides, the CDR3 is TGTGCCAGCAGCCCCCGACAGGGGGGCACCGGGGAGCTGTTTTTT. This codes for CASSPRQGGTGELFF.

The J gene is TRBJ2-2, the V gene TRBV5-4; 8 bases match TRBD1. J lost 5 bases, V lost 4 bases, and 10 bases had no gene match. The CDR3 is 16 residues long. CDR1 and CDR2 from the germline V gene are SGHNT and YYREEE (reference sequence). CDR3 protein: CASSPLPTGGTGELFF. CDR3 nucleotide sequence: TGTGCCAGCAGCCCCCTCCCCACAGGGGGGACCGGGGAGCTGTTTTTT. Using reference TRBV5-4 and TRBJ2-2 for the parts outside the CDR3, the full variable domain is ETGVTQSPTHLIKTRGQQVTLRCSSQSGHNTVSWYQQALGQGPQFIFQYYREEENGRGNFPPRFSGLQFPNYSSELNVNALELDDSALYLCASSPLPTGGTGELFFGEGSRLTVL.

This clone occurred once. The genes are TRBV18 and TRBJ1-2, with D maybe TRBD1 (5 bases). The germline V gene encodes CDR1 KGHSH and CDR2 LQKENI. This CDR3 comprises 13 residues. Trimming removed 3 bases from V and 5 bases from J, with 10 bases in between. CDR3 loop: CASSPAGPYGYTF. As DNA, the CDR3 is TGTGCCAGCTCACCCGCGGGACCTTATGGCTACACCTTC.

The chain employs TRBV18 and TRBJ1-6; D is unclear. Germline values: CDR1 KGHSH, CDR2 LQKENI. Trimming left V 2 bases short and J 9 bases short, with 8 bases between. The CDR3 spans 13 residues. CDR3 sequence reads: CASSPVQGSPLHF. The CDR3 DNA reads as TGTGCCAGCTCACCAGTCCAAGGTTCACCCCTCCACTTT.

V is TRBV2 and J is TRBJ1-6; 8 bases line up with TRBD1. CDR1 and CDR2 (germline): SNHLY, FYNNEI. The CDR3 loop spans 17 amino acids. With 6 bases clipped from V and 0 bases from J, the junction kept 7 bases outside the gene matches. DNA of the CDR3: TGTGCCAGCAGGAGCAGACAGGGGAGCTCCTATAATTCACCCCTCCACTTT. This translates into CASRSRQGSSYNSPLHF.

The V and J genes are TRBV27 and TRBJ2-3, with D hard to call. CDR1 is MNHEY, CDR2 SMNVEV, per germline (reference sequence). Trimming shortened V by 5 bases and J by 1 base, and 7 bases separated the two germline ends. This CDR3 has 13 residues. Written as DNA, the CDR3 is TGTGCCAGCAGTCCCCGACGCACAGATACGCAGTATTTT. Encoded protein: CASSPRRTDTQYF.

Concerning this clone itself: The CDR3 ends on some other residue instead of the conserved phenylalanine or tryptophan, so this is likely a read error. It is unclear where the CDR3 begins or ends on the DNA, so no DNA is shown, and the CDR3 is as TCRdb lists it. The V call is TRBV6-2 or TRBV6-3, the J call TRBJ1-3; the D segment call TRBD1 is taken from the table without a DNA check. The germline V gene has CDR1 MNHEY and CDR2 SVGEGT. The CDR3 is made up of 12 amino acids, end residues included. CDR3 region: CASSYSCRAGGS.

This CDR3 reads CASRPPNQPQHF. The CDR3 coding sequence is TGTGCCAGCAGGCCCCCTAATCAGCCCCAGCATTTT. The chain is built from TRBV2 and TRBJ1-5; D is ambiguous. Trimming removed 6 bases from V and 4 bases from J, with 7 bases in between. This CDR3 is 12 amino acids long. From germline, CDR1 is SNHLY and CDR2 FYNNEI.

The V and J genes are TRBV2 and TRBJ2-5; 7 bases align to TRBD1. CDR3 length: 14 amino acids. The trim removed 3 bases at V and 2 bases at J, leaving 3 bases unmatched. Germline V CDR1 and CDR2: SNHLY, FYNNEI. As DNA, the CDR3 is TGTGCCAGCAGTGACGGACAGGTACAAGAGACCCAGTACTTC. Its translation is CASSDGQVQETQYF.